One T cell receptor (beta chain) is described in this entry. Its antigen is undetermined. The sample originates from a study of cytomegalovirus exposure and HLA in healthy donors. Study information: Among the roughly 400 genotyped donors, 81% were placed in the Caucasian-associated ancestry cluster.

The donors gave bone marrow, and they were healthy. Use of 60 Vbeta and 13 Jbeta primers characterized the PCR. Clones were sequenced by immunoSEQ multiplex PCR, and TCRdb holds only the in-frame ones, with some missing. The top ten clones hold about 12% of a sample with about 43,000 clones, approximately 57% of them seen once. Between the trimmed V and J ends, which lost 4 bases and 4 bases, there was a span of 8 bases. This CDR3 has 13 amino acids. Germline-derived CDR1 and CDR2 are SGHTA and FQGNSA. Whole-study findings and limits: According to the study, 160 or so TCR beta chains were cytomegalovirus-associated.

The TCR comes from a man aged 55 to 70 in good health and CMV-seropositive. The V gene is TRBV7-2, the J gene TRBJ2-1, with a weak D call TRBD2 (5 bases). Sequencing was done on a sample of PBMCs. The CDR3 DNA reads TGTGCCAGCAGCTCGGGATTTTACAATGAGCAGTTCTTC. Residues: CASSSGFYNEQFF.